These 14 T cell receptor beta chains originate from one sample sequenced in a study of blood T cell repertoires in COVID-19. The assay was immunoSEQ multiplex PCR, and TCRdb's table has in-frame clones only and misses some. The sample includes about 140,000 clones, approximately 90% of them seen just once. What was sequenced was peripheral blood. All receptors come from a human donor with COVID-19, enrolled during active disease. The donor label of this sample is uncertain.

The V and J genes are TRBV5-4 and TRBJ2-7, with 8 positions matching TRBD2. Germline loops: CDR1 SGHNT, CDR2 YYREEE (reference sequence). J lost 5 bases, V lost 4 bases, and 5 bases had no gene match. The CDR3 extends over 13 amino acids. The CDR3 DNA is TGTGCCAGCAGCATGGACGGGGGGGACGAGCAGTACTTC. Its translation is CASSMDGGDEQYF.

This clone has a handful of counts. The chain carries TRBV5-1 and TRBJ2-5, with TRBD2 matching over 7 bases. The germline V gene has CDR1 SGHRS and CDR2 YFSETQ. J gave up 2 bases and V 0 bases, and 4 bases lay outside the gene matches. This CDR3 is 15 amino acids long. CDR3 nucleotide sequence: TGCGCCAGCAGCTTGGGAACGGGGGGACAAGAGACCCAGTACTTC. Amino acids: CASSLGTGGQETQYF.

This clone was seen only once. This chain joins TRBV19 and TRBJ1-5; D is unclear. The CDR3 loop spans 17 amino acids. Germline CDR1 LNHDA, CDR2 SQIVND (reference sequence). Trimming removed 5 bases from V and 4 bases from J, with 21 bases in between. CDR3 nucleotides: TGTGCCAGTAGTGTCGACGAGCCAGAGAGGAGAAATCAGCCCCAGCATTTT. Translated: CASSVDEPERRNQPQHF.

The chain joins TRBV11-3 to TRBJ2-5, with a possible D match to TRBD2 (6 bases). Germline V gene sequence: CDR1 SGHNT, CDR2 YENEEA. The CDR3 is 15 residues long. Trimming cost V 6 bases and J 5 bases, with 19 bases left between them. The CDR3 reads CASSAGIRMGETQYF. The CDR3 DNA reads as TGTGCCAGCAGTGCGGGGATCAGAATGGGGGAGACCCAGTACTTC.

The chain combines TRBV7-6 with TRBJ2-7; 8 nucleotides agree with TRBD2. V lost 1 base, J lost 7 bases, and 15 bases stayed unmatched. The CDR3 covers 17 residues. CDR1 SGHVS and CDR2 FNYEAQ come from the germline V gene. The CDR3 sequence: CASSLGVRGRFLREQYF. The CDR3 DNA reads TGTGCCAGCAGCTTAGGGGTCCGCGGGAGGTTCCTCAGGGAGCAGTACTTC. Using reference TRBV7-6 and TRBJ2-7 for the parts outside the CDR3, the full variable domain is GAGVSQSPRYKVTKRGQDVALRCDPISGHVSLYWYRQALGQGPEFLTYFNYEAQQDKSGLPNDRFSAERPEGSISTLTIQRTEQRDSAMYRCASSLGVRGRFLREQYFGPGTRLTVT.

This chain links TRBV5-5 with TRBJ1-5, with D hard to call. V dropped 4 bases and J dropped 9 bases, with 14 bases sitting between them. The CDR3 has 13 amino acids. Germline V gene sequence: CDR1 SGHKS, CDR2 YYEKEE (reference sequence). CDR3 sequence reads: CASSPYSGGPQHF. CDR3 nucleotides: TGTGCCAGCAGCCCGTATTCTGGAGGGCCCCAGCATTTT.

This sequence joins TRBV5-1 and TRBJ2-4; D not certain. The CDR3 sequence is 12 residues long. The V gene lost 4 bases and the J gene lost 14 bases, with 16 bases spanning the gap. Germline-derived CDR1 and CDR2 are SGHRS and YFSETQ. The CDR3 sequence: CASSTSEGVEYF. CDR3 coding DNA: TGCGCCAGCAGCACCTCGGAAGGAGTGGAGTACTTC.

The V gene is TRBV18, the J gene TRBJ2-5, with 7 bases lining up with TRBD1. After removal of 3 bases from V and 5 bases from J, the junction contained 9 bases not matched to a gene. Looked up from germline, CDR1 is KGHSH and CDR2 is LQKENI. The CDR3 length is 15 residues. This CDR3 is CASSPNIGGSETQYF. DNA for the CDR3: TGTGCCAGCTCACCGAATATAGGGGGCAGCGAGACCCAGTACTTC. The whole variable domain, filled in from reference TRBV18 and TRBJ2-5, reads NAGVMQNPRHLVRRRGQEARLRCSPMKGHSHVYWYRQLPEEGLKFMVYLQKENIIDESGMPKERFSAEFPKEGPSILRIQQVVRGDSAAYFCASSPNIGGSETQYFGPGTRLLVL.

The V and J genes are TRBV7-8 and TRBJ1-6, with unresolved D. This CDR3 is built from 12 residues. Germline V gene sequence: CDR1 SGHVS, CDR2 FQNEAQ. V lost 5 bases, J lost 7 bases, and 6 bases lay in between. CDR3 loop: CASSKANSPLHF. The DNA for the CDR3 is TGTGCCAGCAGCAAAGCGAATTCACCCCTCCACTTT.

The V call is TRBV21-1, the J call TRBJ1-2; the DNA was not compared with TRBD1, the D call given in the table. TRBV21-1 is an annotated pseudogene. The CDR3 is made up of 17 amino acids. The CDR3 is CASSKRKGDTRPYGYTF. The DNA of the CDR3 is TGTGCCAGCAGCAAAAGAAAGGGGGACACCCGCCCCTATGGCTACACCTTC.

The chain joins TRBV5-1 to TRBJ2-2, with 9 positions matching TRBD1. With 4 bases clipped from V and 1 base from J, the junction kept 14 bases outside the gene matches. This CDR3 is 19 amino acids long. Germline CDR1 and CDR2: SGHRS and YFSETQ. The CDR3 here is CASSNRGTGILLNTGELFF. CDR3 in DNA: TGCGCCAGCAGCAATAGGGGGACAGGGATACTCCTGAACACCGGGGAGCTGTTTTTT.

This sequence joins TRBV10-2 and TRBJ2-7; D might be TRBD2 (6 bases). Germline V gives CDR1 WSHSY, CDR2 SAAADI. V was clipped by 3 bases and J by 1 base, with 13 bases between them. This CDR3 spans 15 amino acids. CDR3 region: CASSDQTRGSYEQYF. CDR3 bases: TGCGCCAGCAGTGATCAAACACGGGGGTCCTACGAGCAGTACTTC.

The rearrangement joins TRBV5-1 to TRBJ1-5, with TRBD1 matching over 8 bases. CDR1 is SGHRS and CDR2 is YFSETQ in the germline V gene. V lost 2 bases, J lost 0 bases, and 4 bases stayed unmatched. This CDR3 region has 16 residues. CDR3 in DNA: TGCGCCAGCAGCTTCGGACAGGGTTATAGCAATCAGCCCCAGCATTTT. Its protein is CASSFGQGYSNQPQHF.

This clone was picked up a small number of times. The gene calls are TRBV4-1 and TRBJ2-1; TRBD1 matches 9 bases. The CDR3 spans 20 residues. The V gene's germline CDR1 is MGHRA and CDR2 YSYEKL. V gave up 1 base and J gave up 7 bases; unmatched junction bases: 20. The CDR3 DNA reads as TGCGCCAGCAGCCAAGGGCCTCTCCGACGGGACAGGGTTTTTGAAAATGAGCAGTTCTTC. Protein: CASSQGPLRRDRVFENEQFF.